This is a list of T cell receptor beta chains from one sample in a study of T cell responses to AZD1222 COVID-19 vaccine. TCRdb keeps only in-frame clones here, not all; method: immunoSEQ multiplex PCR. Among 180,000 or so clones, 94% were seen once, and the ten largest hold approximately 0.69%. Sequencing was performed on peripheral blood, taken on day 0 of AZD1222 vaccination. The receptors were gathered from an adult in good health. CDR3s include the opening cysteine and the closing phenylalanine or tryptophan. The order of the fields is J gene, V gene, clone size, D gene, CDR3 protein, CDR3 DNA. D genes are given only for firm matches. Only some rows state a clone size, as once, few, many or a class for expanded clones.

TRBJ1-2,TRBV27,.,.,CASRPNRIGNYGYTF,TGTGCCAGCAGACCAAATAGAATAGGGAACTATGGCTACACCTTC
TRBJ2-2,TRBV27,.,TRBD2,CASSPQFSTSGRAKGAGELFF,TGTGCCAGCAGTCCTCAATTCTCGACTAGCGGGAGGGCCAAGGGGGCCGGGGAGCTGTTTTTT
TRBJ1-1,TRBV5-1,.,TRBD1,CASSFTGQGMNTEAFF,TGCGCCAGCAGCTTCACCGGACAGGGAATGAACACTGAAGCTTTCTTT
TRBJ1-2,TRBV10-1,.,.,CASKEGNYGYTF,TGCGCCAGCAAGGAGGGGAACTATGGCTACACCTTC
TRBJ1-1,TRBV5-1,.,.,CASSFGGLHTEAFF,TGCGCCAGCAGCTTTGGAGGGCTGCACACTGAAGCTTTCTTT
TRBJ1-4,TRBV6-5,.,.,CASRRRGPGMVSF,TGTGCCAGCAGAAGGAGGGGTCCGGGAATGGTTTCTTTT
TRBJ1-2,TRBV7-9,.,.,CASSADPRYGYTF,TGTGCCAGCAGCGCTGACCCCCGCTATGGCTACACCTTC
TRBJ2-1,TRBV5-1,.,TRBD2,CASSLAAGVGNEQFF,TGCGCCAGCAGCTTGGCAGCGGGAGTTGGGAATGAGCAGTTCTTC
TRBJ1-1,TRBV28,.,.,CASSRGHMNTEAFF,TGTGCCAGCAGTCGGGGACACATGAACACTGAAGCTTTCTTT
TRBJ1-2,TRBV27,.,.,CASSLDPGVGYGYTF,TGTGCCAGCAGTTTAGACCCGGGGGTGGGCTATGGCTACACCTTC
TRBJ2-7,TRBV5-1,.,.,CASSADPSSYEQYF,TGCGCCAGCAGCGCGGACCCTAGTTCGTACGAGCAGTACTTC
TRBJ1-6,TRBV28,.,.,CASRGKIWVNNSPLHF,TGTGCCAGCAGGGGCAAAATATGGGTTAACAATTCACCCCTCCACTTT
TRBJ1-3,TRBV28,.,.,CASRAGSSGNTIYF,TGTGCCAGCAGGGCGGGGAGCTCTGGAAACACCATATATTTT
TRBJ1-1,TRBV6-5,.,.,CASSYWGQIGNTEAFF,TGTGCCAGCAGTTATTGGGGACAAATAGGGAACACTGAAGCTTTCTTT
TRBJ1-2,TRBV20-1,.,.,CSASTGGPLGYTF,TGCAGTGCTAGTACGGGAGGGCCGTTAGGCTACACCTTC
TRBJ1-2,TRBV6-5,.,.,CASTREARGYGYTF,TGTGCCAGCACCCGGGAGGCCCGAGGGTATGGCTACACCTTC
TRBJ1-6,TRBV2,.,TRBD1,CASRQGEGSPLHF,TGTGCCAGCAGGCAGGGGGAAGGGTCACCCCTCCACTTT
TRBJ2-5,TRBV27,.,TRBD2,CASSSGGMVGETQYF,TGTGCCAGCAGTTCGGGAGGGATGGTCGGAGAGACCCAGTACTTC
TRBJ1-6,TRBV3-1/TRBV3-2,.,.,CASSQVGANHSPLHF,TGTGCCAGCAGCCAAGTAGGTGCTAATCATTCACCCCTCCACTTT
TRBJ2-1,TRBV4-1,.,.,CASSQKDEGHEQFF,TGCGCCAGCAGCCAGAAAGACGAGGGCCATGAGCAGTTCTTC
TRBJ1-6,TRBV5-4,.,.,CASSLEDRNNSPLHF,TGTGCCAGCAGCTTGGAAGACCGTAATAATTCACCCCTCCACTTT
TRBJ1-1,TRBV6-5,.,.,CASSQDSEAFF,TGTGCCAGCAGCCAGGACAGTGAAGCTTTCTTT
TRBJ1-1,TRBV29-1,.,.,CSVVRGGDTEAFF,TGCAGCGTTGTCCGGGGAGGGGACACTGAAGCTTTCTTT
TRBJ2-3,TRBV6-1,.,.,CASSEVVAEGLLNTQYF,TGTGCCAGCAGTGAAGTTGTAGCGGAGGGCCTTTTGAATACGCAGTATTTT
TRBJ1-2,TRBV19,.,.,CASNPGLMDYGYTF,TGTGCCAGTAATCCGGGGTTGATGGACTATGGCTACACCTTC
TRBJ2-1,TRBV7-9,.,TRBD2,CAVHGLAGNNEQFF,TGTGCCGTCCATGGGCTAGCGGGAAACAATGAGCAGTTCTTC
TRBJ2-2,TRBV7-2,.,TRBD2,CASSIRLAVNTGELFF,TGTGCCAGCAGCATAAGACTAGCGGTGAACACCGGGGAGCTGTTTTTT
TRBJ1-2,TRBV7-2,.,.,CASSSGTGTYYGYTF,TGTGCCAGCAGCTCGGGGACCGGAACCTACTATGGCTACACCTTC
TRBJ1-1,TRBV5-1,.,TRBD1,CASSTETGVGTEAFF,TGCGCCAGCAGCACAGAGACAGGGGTGGGCACTGAAGCTTTCTTT
TRBJ1-1,TRBV7-2,.,.,CASSAYGPIEAFF,TGTGCCAGCAGCGCGTACGGACCAATTGAAGCTTTCTTT
TRBJ2-2,TRBV30,.,.,CAWRSGTGELFF,TGTGCCTGGAGAAGCGGCACCGGGGAGCTGTTTTTT
TRBJ2-7,TRBV27,.,.,CASSLQGRSYEQYF,TGTGCCAGCAGCCTCCAGGGACGGTCCTACGAGCAGTACTTC
TRBJ2-7,TRBV6-5,once,TRBD2,CASTSLAGDIYEQYF,TGTGCCAGCACCTCACTAGCGGGGGATATCTACGAGCAGTACTTC
TRBJ2-1,TRBV14,.,TRBD1,CASSSRDRAYNEQFF,TGTGCCAGTTCATCCCGGGACAGGGCTTACAATGAGCAGTTCTTC
TRBJ2-3,TRBV5-4,.,.,CASSLGTHNTDTQYF,TGTGCCAGCAGCTTGGGGACACACAACACAGATACGCAGTATTTT
TRBJ1-4,TRBV7-2,.,.,CASSLQSHATNEKLFF,TGTGCCAGCAGCCTCCAATCCCACGCAACTAATGAAAAACTGTTTTTT
TRBJ2-1,TRBV7-2,.,TRBD2,CASSLATSDYNEQFF,TGTGCCAGCAGCTTAGCTACTAGCGACTACAATGAGCAGTTCTTC
TRBJ2-7,TRBV2,.,TRBD2,CASSRSGSSYEQYF,TGTGCCAGCAGTCGTAGCGGGAGCTCCTACGAGCAGTACTTC
TRBJ1-1,TRBV15,.,.,CVTSRRWDTEAFF,TGTGTCACCAGCAGGCGTTGGGACACTGAAGCTTTCTTT
TRBJ1-2,TRBV29-1,.,TRBD1,CSVERTGTGYGYTF,TGCAGCGTTGAACGGACAGGAACGGGTTATGGCTACACCTTC
TRBJ2-1,TRBV24-1,.,TRBD1,CATSATGTGRNEQFF,TGTGCCACCAGTGCCACCGGGACAGGGAGAAATGAGCAGTTCTTC
TRBJ2-1,TRBV30,.,.,CACPTSNEQFF,TGTGCCTGCCCTACTTCGAATGAGCAGTTCTTC
TRBJ2-7,TRBV4-2,.,.,CASSQVPAGEQYF,TGTGCCAGCAGCCAAGTTCCTGCAGGCGAGCAGTACTTC
TRBJ2-7,TRBV7-2,.,.,CASSLEWSEQYF,TGTGCCAGCAGCTTAGAGTGGTCCGAGCAGTACTTC
TRBJ1-3,TRBV10-2,.,TRBD1,CASRSGQANSGNTIYF,TGCGCCAGCAGATCGGGACAGGCAAACTCTGGAAACACCATATATTTT
TRBJ1-1,TRBV5-5,once,.,CASSLGSGTEAFF,TGTGCCAGCAGCCTGGGTTCGGGGACTGAAGCTTTCTTT
TRBJ1-6,TRBV27,.,.,CASSPWQNSPLHF,TGTGCCAGCAGCCCTTGGCAGAATTCACCCCTCCACTTT
TRBJ1-1,TRBV3-1/TRBV3-2,few,.,CASSQSDGDTEAFF,TGTGCCAGCAGCCAAAGCGACGGCGACACTGAAGCTTTCTTT
TRBJ2-1,TRBV5-1,.,.,CASSGRKNNEQFF,TGCGCCAGCAGCGGACGCAAGAACAATGAGCAGTTCTTC
TRBJ2-1,TRBV3-1/TRBV3-2,.,TRBD1,CASRRGTGSVNEQFF,TGTGCCAGCAGACGTGGGACAGGGTCTGTGAATGAGCAGTTCTTC
TRBJ1-5,TRBV6-5,.,TRBD1,CASRTDRGNNQPQHF,TGTGCCAGCAGAACGGACAGGGGGAACAATCAGCCCCAGCATTTT
TRBJ1-3,TRBV5-6,.,.,CASKAVAGNTIYF,TGTGCCAGCAAAGCGGTTGCTGGAAACACCATATATTTT
TRBJ1-2,TRBV28,.,.,CASHIRGQGPNLYYGYTF,TGTGCCAGCCATATTCGCGGGCAGGGGCCTAACTTATACTATGGCTACACCTTC
TRBJ2-6,TRBV5-1,.,.,CASSMVGANVLTF,TGCGCCAGCAGTATGGTTGGGGCCAACGTCCTGACTTTC
TRBJ2-3,TRBV7-9,once,.,CASSPSGSTDTQYF,TGTGCCAGCAGCCCAAGCGGGAGCACAGATACGCAGTATTTT